One T cell receptor (beta chain) is described in this entry. Its antigen is as yet unknown. Approximately 40,000 genome equivalents of blood DNA were amplified for TRB. This record belongs to a study of T cell clusters in autoimmune cytopenias. Study conclusions and caveats: Clustering suggested that physiological T cell clusters were missing in primary autoimmune cytopenia patients. The T cell clusters were defined only in silico, without experimental functional validation. TRB repertoire shifts in secondary cytopenia and chronic lymphocytic leukemia mostly reflected lymphoma, not autoimmunity. A dominant lymphoma-associated repertoire apparently masked the cluster-lack signature in secondary cytopenia versus chronic lymphocytic leukemia.

Multiplex touch-down PCR amplified TRB using TRB-A and TRB-B pools in one tube. TCRdb re-called the multiplex PCR reads; one entry per CDR3 protein, DNA not given. This sample's clone table lists about 8,200 distinct CDR3 sequences. Sequencing was carried out using peripheral blood. The clonotype comes from a human donor with an autoimmune cytopenia or autoimmune hepatitis (not recorded which).

The CDR3 here is CASSPQARELDTQYF. The chain carries TRBV18 and TRBJ2-3; the TCRdb call, TRBD1, lacks DNA for checking. The CDR3 runs to 15 residues. Germline-derived CDR1 and CDR2 are KGHSH and LQKENI.